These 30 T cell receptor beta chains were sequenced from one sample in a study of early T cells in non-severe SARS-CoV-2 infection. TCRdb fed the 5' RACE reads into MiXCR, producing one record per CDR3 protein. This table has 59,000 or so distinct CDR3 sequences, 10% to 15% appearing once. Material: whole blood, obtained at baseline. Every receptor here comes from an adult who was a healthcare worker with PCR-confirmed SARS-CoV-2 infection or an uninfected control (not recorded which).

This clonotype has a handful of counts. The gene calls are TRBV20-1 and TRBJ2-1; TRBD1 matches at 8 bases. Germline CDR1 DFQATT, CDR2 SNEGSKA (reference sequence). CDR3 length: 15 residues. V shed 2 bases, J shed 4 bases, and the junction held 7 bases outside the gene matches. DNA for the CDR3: TGCAGTGCTAGATGGGCAGGGGGCTTTTACAATGAGCAGTTCTTC. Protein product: CSARWAGGFYNEQFF.

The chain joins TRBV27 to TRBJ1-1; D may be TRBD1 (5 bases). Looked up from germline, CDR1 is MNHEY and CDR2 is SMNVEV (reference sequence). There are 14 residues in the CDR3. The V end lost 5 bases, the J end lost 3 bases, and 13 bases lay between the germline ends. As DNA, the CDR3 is TGTGCCAGCAGTGTCGAGAGACAGCACACTGAAGCTTTCTTT. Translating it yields CASSVERQHTEAFF.

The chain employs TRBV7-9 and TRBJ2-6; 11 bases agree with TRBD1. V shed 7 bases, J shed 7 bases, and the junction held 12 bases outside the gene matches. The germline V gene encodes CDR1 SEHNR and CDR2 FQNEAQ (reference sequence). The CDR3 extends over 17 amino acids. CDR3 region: CASTPPGQGAVANVLTF. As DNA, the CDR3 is TGTGCCAGCACCCCCCCCGGACAGGGGGCGGTAGCCAACGTCCTGACTTTC.

This CDR3 reads CASSSFQPHYGYTF. The CDR3 nucleotides are TGTGCCAGCAGTTCCTTTCAACCACACTATGGCTACACCTTC. This chain uses TRBV2 with TRBJ1-2; D is unresolved. The V end was cut by 5 bases, the J end by 3 bases, with 13 bases between. The CDR3 is 14 residues long. Germline V gives CDR1 SNHLY, CDR2 FYNNEI.

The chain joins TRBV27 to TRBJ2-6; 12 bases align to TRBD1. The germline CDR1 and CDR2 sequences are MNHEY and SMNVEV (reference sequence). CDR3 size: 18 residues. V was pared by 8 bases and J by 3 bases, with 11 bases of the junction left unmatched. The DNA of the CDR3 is TGTGCCAGCGGCACTACCGGGACAGGGGGCTTTGGGGCCAACGTCCTGACTTTC. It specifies CASGTTGTGGFGANVLTF.

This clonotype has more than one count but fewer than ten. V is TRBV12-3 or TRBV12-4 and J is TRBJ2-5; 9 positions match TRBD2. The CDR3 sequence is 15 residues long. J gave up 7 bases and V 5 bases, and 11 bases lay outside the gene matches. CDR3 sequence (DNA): TGTGCCAGCAGTCCTCTGGCGGGAGGGGCGGTGACCCAGTACTTC. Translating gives CASSPLAGGAVTQYF.

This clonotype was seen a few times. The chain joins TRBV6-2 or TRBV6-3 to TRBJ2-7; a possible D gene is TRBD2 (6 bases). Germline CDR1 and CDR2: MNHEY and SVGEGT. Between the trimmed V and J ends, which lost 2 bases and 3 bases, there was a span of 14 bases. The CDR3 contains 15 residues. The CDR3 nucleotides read TGTGCCAGCAGTTACGGATCGGGAGTCGGCTACGAGCAGTACTTC. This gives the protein CASSYGSGVGYEQYF.

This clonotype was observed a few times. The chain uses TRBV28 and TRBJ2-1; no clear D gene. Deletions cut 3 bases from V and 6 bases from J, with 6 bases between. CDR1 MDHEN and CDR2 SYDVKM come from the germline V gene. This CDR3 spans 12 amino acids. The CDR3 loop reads CASSLSSNEQFF. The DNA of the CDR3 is TGTGCCAGCAGTTTGTCTAGCAATGAGCAGTTCTTC. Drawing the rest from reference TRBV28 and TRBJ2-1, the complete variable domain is DVKVTQSSRYLVKRTGEKVFLECVQDMDHENMFWYRQDPGLGLRLIYFSYDVKMKEKGDIPEGYSVSREKKERFSLILESASTNQTSMYLCASSLSSNEQFFGPGTRLTVL.

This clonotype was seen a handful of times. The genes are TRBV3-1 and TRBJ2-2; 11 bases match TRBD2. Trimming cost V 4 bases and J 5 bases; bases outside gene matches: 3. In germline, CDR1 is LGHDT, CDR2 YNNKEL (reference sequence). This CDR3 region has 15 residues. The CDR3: CASSPRLAGTGELFF. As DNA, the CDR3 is TGTGCCAGCAGCCCCCGACTAGCGGGGACCGGGGAGCTGTTTTTT.

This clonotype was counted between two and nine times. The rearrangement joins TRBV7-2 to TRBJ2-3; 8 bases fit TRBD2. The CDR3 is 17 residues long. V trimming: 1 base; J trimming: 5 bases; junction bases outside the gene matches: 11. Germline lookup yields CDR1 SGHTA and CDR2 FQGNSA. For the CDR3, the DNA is TGTGCCAGCAGCTTAGTTTTTAGCGGGATCGCGGGAGATACGCAGTATTTT. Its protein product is CASSLVFSGIAGDTQYF.

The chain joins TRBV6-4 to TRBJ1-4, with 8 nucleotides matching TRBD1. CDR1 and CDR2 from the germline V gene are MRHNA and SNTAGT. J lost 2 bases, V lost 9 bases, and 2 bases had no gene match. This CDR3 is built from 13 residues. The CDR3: CARGQVTNEKLFF. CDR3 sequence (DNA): TGTGCCAGGGGACAGGTGACTAATGAAAAACTGTTTTTT.

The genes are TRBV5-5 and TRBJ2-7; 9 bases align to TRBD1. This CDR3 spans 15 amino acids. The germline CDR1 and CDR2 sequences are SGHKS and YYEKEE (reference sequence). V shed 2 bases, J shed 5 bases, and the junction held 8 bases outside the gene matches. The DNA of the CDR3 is TGTGCCAGCAGCTTCCGGGACAGGGTTTCCCACGAGCAGTACTTC. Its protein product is CASSFRDRVSHEQYF.

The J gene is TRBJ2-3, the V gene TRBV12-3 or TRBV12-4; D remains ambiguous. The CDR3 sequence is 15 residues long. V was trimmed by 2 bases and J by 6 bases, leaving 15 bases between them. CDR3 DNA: TGTGCCAGCAGTTTAAGGGTGGCAGTTGGGGATACGCAGTATTTT. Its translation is CASSLRVAVGDTQYF.

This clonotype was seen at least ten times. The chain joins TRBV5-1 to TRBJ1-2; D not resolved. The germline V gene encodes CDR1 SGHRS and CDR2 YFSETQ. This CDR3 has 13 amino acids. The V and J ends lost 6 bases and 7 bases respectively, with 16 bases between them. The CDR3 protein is CASTRDLGSGYTF. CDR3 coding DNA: TGCGCCAGCACTAGGGATCTCGGCTCTGGCTACACCTTC. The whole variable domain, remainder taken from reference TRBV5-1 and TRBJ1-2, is KAGVTQTPRYLIKTRGQQVTLSCSPISGHRSVSWYQQTPGQGLQFLFEYFSETQRNKGNFPGRFSGRQFSNSRSEMNVSTLELGDSALYLCASTRDLGSGYTFGSGTRLTVV.

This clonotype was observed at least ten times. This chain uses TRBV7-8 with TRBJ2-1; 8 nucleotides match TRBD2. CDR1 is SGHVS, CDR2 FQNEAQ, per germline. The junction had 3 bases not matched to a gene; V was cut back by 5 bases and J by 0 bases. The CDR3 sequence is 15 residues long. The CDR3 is CASSLGTSSYNEQFF. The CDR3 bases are TGTGCCAGCAGCCTAGGGACTAGCTCCTACAATGAGCAGTTCTTC.

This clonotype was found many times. The CDR3 reads CATSDPTGSEQYF. The DNA of the CDR3 is TGTGCCACCAGTGATCCCACAGGGTCCGAGCAGTACTTC. The genes are TRBV24-1 and TRBJ2-7; D perhaps matches TRBD1 (6 bases). V lost 3 bases and J 6 bases, leaving 11 bases between the germline ends. Germline lookup yields CDR1 KGHDR and CDR2 SFDVKD. The length of the CDR3 is 13 residues.

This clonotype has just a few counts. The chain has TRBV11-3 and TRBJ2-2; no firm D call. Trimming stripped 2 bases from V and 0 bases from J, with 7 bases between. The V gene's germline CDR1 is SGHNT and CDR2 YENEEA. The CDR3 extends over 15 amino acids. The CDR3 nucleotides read TGTGCCAGCAGCTTACGGCAGGCGAACACCGGGGAGCTGTTTTTT. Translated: CASSLRQANTGELFF.

In DNA, the CDR3 is TGTGCCAGCACAAACAGGGGCGGGACTGAAGCTTTCTTT. This sequence encodes CASTNRGGTEAFF. J is TRBJ1-1 and V is TRBV2, with 7 bases aligning to TRBD1. Germline lookup yields CDR1 SNHLY and CDR2 FYNNEI. The CDR3 contains 13 residues. V was pared by 7 bases and J by 5 bases, with 7 bases of the junction left unmatched.

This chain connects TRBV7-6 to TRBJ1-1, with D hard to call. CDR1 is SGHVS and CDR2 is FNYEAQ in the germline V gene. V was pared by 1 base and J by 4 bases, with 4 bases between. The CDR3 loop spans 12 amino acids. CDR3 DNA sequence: TGTGCCAGCAGCTTAGACTTCACTGAAGCTTTCTTT. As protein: CASSLDFTEAFF.

The CDR3 sequence: CASSYTGKYGYTF. The CDR3 DNA sequence: TGTGCCAGCAGTTATACAGGGAAATATGGCTACACCTTC. This chain joins TRBV6-5 and TRBJ1-2, with D perhaps matching TRBD1 (6 bases). CDR3 length: 13 amino acids. The germline gives CDR1 MNHEY, CDR2 SVGAGI. V dropped 3 bases and J dropped 5 bases, with 10 bases sitting between them.

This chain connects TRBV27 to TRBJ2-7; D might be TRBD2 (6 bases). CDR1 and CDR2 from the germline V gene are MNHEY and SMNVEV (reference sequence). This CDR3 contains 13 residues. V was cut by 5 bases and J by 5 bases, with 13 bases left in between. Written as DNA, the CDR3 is TGTGCCAGCAGTCGGGACTTCCCCAACGAGCAGTACTTC. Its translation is CASSRDFPNEQYF.

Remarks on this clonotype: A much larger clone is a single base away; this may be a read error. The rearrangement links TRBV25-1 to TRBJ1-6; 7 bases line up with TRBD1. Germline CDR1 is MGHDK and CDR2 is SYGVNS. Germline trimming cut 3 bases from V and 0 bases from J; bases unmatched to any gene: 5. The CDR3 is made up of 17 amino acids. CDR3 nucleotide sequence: TGTGCCAGCAGTGATGGGACAGACAGCTCCTATAATTCACCCCTCCACTTT. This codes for CASSDGTDSSYNSPLHF.

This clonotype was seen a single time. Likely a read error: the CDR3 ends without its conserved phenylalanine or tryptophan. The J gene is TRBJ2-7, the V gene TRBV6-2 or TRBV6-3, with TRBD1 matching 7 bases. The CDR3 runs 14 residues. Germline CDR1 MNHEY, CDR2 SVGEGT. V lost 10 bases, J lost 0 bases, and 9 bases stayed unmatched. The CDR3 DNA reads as TGTGCCACCAACTACCGGGACAGCTCCTACGAGCAGTACATC. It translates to CATNYRDSSYEQYI.

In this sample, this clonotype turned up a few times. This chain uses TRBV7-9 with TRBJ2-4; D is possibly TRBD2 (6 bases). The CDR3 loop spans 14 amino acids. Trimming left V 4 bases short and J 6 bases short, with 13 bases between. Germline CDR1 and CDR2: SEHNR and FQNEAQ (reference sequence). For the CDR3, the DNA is TGTGCCAGCAGCTCCTCGCCGGGACTAAACATTCAGTACTTC. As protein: CASSSSPGLNIQYF.

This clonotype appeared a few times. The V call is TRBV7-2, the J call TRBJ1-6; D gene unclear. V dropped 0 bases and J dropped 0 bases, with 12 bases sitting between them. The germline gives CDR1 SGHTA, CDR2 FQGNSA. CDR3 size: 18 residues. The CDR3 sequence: CASSLAQNTFSYNSPLHF. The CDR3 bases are TGTGCCAGCAGCTTAGCGCAGAATACATTCTCCTATAATTCACCCCTCCACTTT.

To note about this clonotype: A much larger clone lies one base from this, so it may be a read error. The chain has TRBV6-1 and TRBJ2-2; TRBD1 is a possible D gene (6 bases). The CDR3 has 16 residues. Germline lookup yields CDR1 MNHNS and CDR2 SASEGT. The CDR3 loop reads CASRRRDIANTGDLFF. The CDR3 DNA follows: TGTGCCAGCAGGCGAAGGGACATCGCGAACACCGGGGACCTGTTTTTT.

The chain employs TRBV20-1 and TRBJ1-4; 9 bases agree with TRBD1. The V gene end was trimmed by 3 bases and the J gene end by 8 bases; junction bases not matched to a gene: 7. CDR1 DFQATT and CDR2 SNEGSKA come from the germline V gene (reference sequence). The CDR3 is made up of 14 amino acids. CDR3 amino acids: CSASSGQGREKLFF. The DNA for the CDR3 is TGCAGTGCTAGTTCGGGACAGGGAAGGGAAAAACTGTTTTTT.

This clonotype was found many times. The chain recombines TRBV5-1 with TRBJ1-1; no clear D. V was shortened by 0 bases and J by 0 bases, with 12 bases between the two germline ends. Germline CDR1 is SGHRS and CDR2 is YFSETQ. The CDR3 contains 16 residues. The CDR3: CASSLAKGFMNTEAFF. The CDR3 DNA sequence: TGCGCCAGCAGCTTGGCCAAGGGCTTTATGAACACTGAAGCTTTCTTT.

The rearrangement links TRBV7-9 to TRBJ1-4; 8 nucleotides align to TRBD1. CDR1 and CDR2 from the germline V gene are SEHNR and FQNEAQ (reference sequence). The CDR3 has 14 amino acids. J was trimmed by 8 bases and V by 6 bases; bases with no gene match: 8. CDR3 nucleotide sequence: TGTGCCAGCAGTATCCGGGACAGGAAAGAAAAACTGTTTTTT. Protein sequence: CASSIRDRKEKLFF.

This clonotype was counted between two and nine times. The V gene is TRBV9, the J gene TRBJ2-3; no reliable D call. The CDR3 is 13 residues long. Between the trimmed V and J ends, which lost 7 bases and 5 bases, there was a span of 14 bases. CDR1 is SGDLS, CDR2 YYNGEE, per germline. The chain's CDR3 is CASQGGKEDTQYF. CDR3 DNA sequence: TGTGCCAGCCAAGGCGGAAAAGAAGATACGCAGTATTTT.